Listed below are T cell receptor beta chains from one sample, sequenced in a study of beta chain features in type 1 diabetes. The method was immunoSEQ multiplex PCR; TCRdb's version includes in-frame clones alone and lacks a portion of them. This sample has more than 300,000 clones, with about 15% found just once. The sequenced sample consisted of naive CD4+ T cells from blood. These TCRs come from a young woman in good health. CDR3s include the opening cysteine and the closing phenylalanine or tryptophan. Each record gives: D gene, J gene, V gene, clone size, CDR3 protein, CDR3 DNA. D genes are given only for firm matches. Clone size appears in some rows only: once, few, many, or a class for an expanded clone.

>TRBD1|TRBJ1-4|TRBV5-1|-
CASSLRTGGNEKLFF
TGCGCCAGCAGCTTAAGGACAGGGGGTAATGAAAAACTGTTTTTT
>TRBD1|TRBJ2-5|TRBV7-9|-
CASSSTGDVETQYF
TGTGCCAGCAGCTCGACAGGGGACGTGGAGACCCAGTACTTC
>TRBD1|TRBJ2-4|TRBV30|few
CAWDRTGMNIQYF
TGTGCCTGGGACCGGACAGGGATGAACATTCAGTACTTC
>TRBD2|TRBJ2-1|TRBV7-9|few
CASSPRLLAGTYNEQFF
TGTGCCAGCAGCCCGCGCCTTCTAGCGGGTACCTACAATGAGCAGTTCTTC
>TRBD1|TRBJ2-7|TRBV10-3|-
CAISARDRFGEQYF
TGTGCCATCAGTGCCCGGGACAGGTTCGGCGAGCAGTACTTC
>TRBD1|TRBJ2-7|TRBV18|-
CASSMPGQGTYEQYF
TGTGCCAGCTCAATGCCGGGACAGGGAACCTACGAGCAGTACTTC
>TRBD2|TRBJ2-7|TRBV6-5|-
CASSLGGTSGSYEQYF
TGTGCCAGCAGTTTGGGGGGGACTAGCGGGAGCTACGAGCAGTACTTC
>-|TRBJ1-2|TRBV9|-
CASSPIDSDYGYTF
TGTGCCAGCAGCCCAATTGACAGTGACTATGGCTACACCTTC
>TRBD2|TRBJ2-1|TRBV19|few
CASSPGSGREGNEQFF
TGTGCCAGTAGTCCAGGAAGCGGGAGGGAGGGCAATGAGCAGTTCTTC
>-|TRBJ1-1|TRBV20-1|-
CSARAEAFF
TGCAGTGCCAGGGCTGAAGCTTTCTTT
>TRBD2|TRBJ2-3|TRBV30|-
CAWSGATSGSTDTQYF
TGTGCCTGGAGCGGAGCCACTAGCGGGTCCACAGATACGCAGTATTTT
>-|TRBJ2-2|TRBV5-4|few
CASSPQGLPSTGELFF
TGTGCCAGCAGCCCTCAGGGCCTTCCGAGCACCGGGGAGCTGTTTTTT
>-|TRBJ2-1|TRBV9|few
CASSVEVGVVYNEQFF
TGTGCCAGCAGCGTAGAGGTGGGAGTAGTCTACAATGAGCAGTTCTTC
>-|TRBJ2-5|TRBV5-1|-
CASSSQETQYF
TGCGCCAGCAGCTCTCAAGAGACCCAGTACTTC
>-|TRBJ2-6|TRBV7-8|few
CASSFQGGSGANVLTF
TGTGCCAGCAGCTTCCAGGGTGGCTCTGGGGCCAACGTCCTGACTTTC
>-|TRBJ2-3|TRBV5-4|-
CASSLGGGGTDTQYF
TGTGCCAGCAGCTTGGGCGGGGGCGGAACAGATACGCAGTATTTT
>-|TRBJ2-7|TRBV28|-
CASSAPSHEQYF
TGTGCCAGCAGTGCCCCGAGCCACGAGCAGTACTTC
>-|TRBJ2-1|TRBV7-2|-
CASSSSTRGEQFF
TGTGCCAGCAGCTCATCGACGCGGGGTGAGCAGTTCTTC
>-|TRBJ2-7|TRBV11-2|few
CASSLVRRSGEQYF
TGTGCCAGCAGCTTAGTCCGGCGTTCAGGCGAGCAGTACTTC
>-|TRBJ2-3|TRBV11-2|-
CASSLIYLDTQYF
TGTGCCAGCAGCCTGATATACTTGGATACGCAGTATTTT
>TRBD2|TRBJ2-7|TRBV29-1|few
CSVRLARSSYEQYF
TGCAGCGTCCGACTAGCTAGGAGCTCCTACGAGCAGTACTTC
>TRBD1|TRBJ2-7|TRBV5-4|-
CASSPQGVPYEQYF
TGTGCCAGCAGCCCGCAGGGGGTGCCCTACGAGCAGTACTTC
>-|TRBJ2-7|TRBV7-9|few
CASSSYRDKYEQYF
TGTGCCAGCAGCTCTTACCGGGACAAGTACGAGCAGTACTTC
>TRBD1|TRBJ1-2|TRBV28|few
CASAGPGQGYGYTF
TGTGCCAGCGCCGGGCCGGGACAGGGCTATGGCTACACCTTC
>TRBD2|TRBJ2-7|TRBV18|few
CASSPRDYSYEQYF
TGTGCCAGCTCACCACGGGACTACTCCTACGAGCAGTACTTC
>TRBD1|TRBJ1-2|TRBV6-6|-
CAGGQQLNYGYTF
TGTGCCGGGGGACAGCAACTTAACTATGGCTACACCTTC
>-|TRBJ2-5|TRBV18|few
CASSKTGAQETQYF
TGTGCCAGCTCAAAGACAGGAGCCCAAGAGACCCAGTACTTC
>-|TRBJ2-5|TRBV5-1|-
CASSALGGQETQYF
TGCGCCAGCTCTGCCCTAGGCGGCCAAGAGACCCAGTACTTC
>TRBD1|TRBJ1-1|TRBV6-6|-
CASSSRTGNTEAFF
TGTGCCAGCAGTTCCCGGACAGGGAACACTGAAGCTTTCTTT
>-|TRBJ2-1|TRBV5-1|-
CASSLRVTGNEQFF
TGCGCCAGCAGCTTGCGAGTAACGGGCAATGAGCAGTTCTTC
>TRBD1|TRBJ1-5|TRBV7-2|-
CAKGTAYQPQHF
TGTGCCAAAGGGACAGCTTATCAGCCCCAGCATTTT
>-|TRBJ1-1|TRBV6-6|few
CASSYRPGEAFF
TGTGCCAGCAGTTACCGTCCGGGAGAAGCTTTCTTT
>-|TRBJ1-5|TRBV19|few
CASTRGRGSNQPQHF
TGTGCCAGTACCAGGGGTAGGGGTAGCAATCAGCCCCAGCATTTT
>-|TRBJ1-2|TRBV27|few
CASRPRGGTGNYGYTF
TGTGCCAGCAGGCCGAGGGGGGGAACAGGGAACTATGGCTACACCTTC
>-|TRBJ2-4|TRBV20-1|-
CSGVAKNIQYF
TGCAGTGGCGTCGCCAAAAACATTCAGTACTTC
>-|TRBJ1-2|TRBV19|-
CASGRGERAYGYTF
TGTGCCAGTGGTCGAGGGGAGCGGGCGTATGGCTACACCTTC
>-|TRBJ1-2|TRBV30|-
CAWSLAADGYTF
TGTGCCTGGTCCCTCGCGGCGGATGGCTACACCTTC
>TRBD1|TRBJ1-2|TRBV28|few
CASSSLGQGKSGYTF
TGTGCCAGCAGTTCACTTGGACAGGGTAAAAGCGGCTACACCTTC
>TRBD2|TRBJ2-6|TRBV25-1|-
CASSDEGRGPGANVLTF
TGTGCCAGCAGTGATGAAGGGAGGGGTCCAGGGGCCAACGTCCTGACTTTC
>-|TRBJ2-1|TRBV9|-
CASSVVGGSYNEQFF
TGTGCCAGCAGCGTAGTAGGAGGGTCCTACAATGAGCAGTTCTTC